Shown below are 8 T cell receptor beta chains from a single sample sequenced in a study of T cell changes during pregnancy in multiple sclerosis. Using immunoSEQ multiplex PCR, the repertoire was profiled, and TCRdb retains in-frame clones only, with some absent. This sample has over 65,000 clones, with approximately 90% found just once. The sequencing here drew on peripheral blood, taken in the first trimester of pregnancy. Source of these receptors: a female donor with multiple sclerosis, enrolled in a pregnancy study.

The gene calls are TRBV5-6 and TRBJ2-7; D is possibly TRBD2 (6 bases). Trimming pared 2 bases from V and 3 bases from J, leaving 24 bases between. Per the germline V gene, CDR1 is SGHDT and CDR2 is YYEEEE. This CDR3 is 18 amino acids long. Written as DNA, the CDR3 is TGTGCCAGCAGCTTAAAGGGGTCTTTCCAGGCGGGATACTACGAGCAGTACTTC. As protein: CASSLKGSFQAGYYEQYF.

In its sample, this clone was seen a few times. J is TRBJ1-1 and V is TRBV30; the D is unclear. The CDR3 is 13 amino acids. V lost 5 bases, J lost 1 base, and 11 bases lay in between. The V gene's germline CDR1 is GTSNPN and CDR2 SVGIG (reference sequence). The chain's CDR3 is CAWHPRRNTEAFF. CDR3 nucleotide sequence: TGTGCCTGGCACCCTAGGCGGAACACTGAAGCTTTCTTT.

This rearrangement joins TRBV15 to TRBJ2-7; tentatively, D is TRBD2 (5 bases). The V gene's germline CDR1 is LNHNV and CDR2 YYDKDF (reference sequence). Deletions cut 4 bases from V and 0 bases from J, with 13 bases between. There are 15 residues in the CDR3. CDR3 protein: CATSTSWESSYEQYF. The CDR3, as DNA: TGTGCCACCAGCACATCTTGGGAGAGCTCCTACGAGCAGTACTTC. The full variable domain, rest sourced from reference TRBV15 and TRBJ2-7, is DAMVIQNPRYQVTQFGKPVTLSCSQTLNHNVMYWYQQKSSQAPKLLFHYYDKDFNNEADTPDNFQSRRPNTSFCFLDIRSPGLGDTAMYLCATSTSWESSYEQYFGPGTRLTVT.

This sequence joins TRBV2 and TRBJ1-2; unclear D gene. The CDR3 extends over 10 amino acids. Germline CDR1 and CDR2: SNHLY and FYNNEI. Between the trimmed V and J ends, which lost 9 bases and 8 bases, there was a span of 10 bases. The CDR3 loop reads CARKTGGYTF. The CDR3 bases are TGTGCCAGAAAGACTGGGGGCTACACCTTC.

The chain couples TRBV18 to TRBJ2-5; D is unclear. Germline lookup yields CDR1 KGHSH and CDR2 LQKENI. Trimming took off 6 bases at V and 4 bases at J, with 12 bases between the two ends. CDR3 length: 13 amino acids. The CDR3 protein is CASSSSPVETQYF. The DNA for the CDR3 is TGTGCCAGCTCCTCCTCCCCGGTAGAGACCCAGTACTTC.

The chain uses TRBV15 and TRBJ2-1; TRBD1 agrees at 9 bases. The CDR3 consists of 16 residues. Trimming cost V 1 base and J 8 bases; bases outside gene matches: 9. In germline, CDR1 is LNHNV, CDR2 YYDKDF (reference sequence). DNA for the CDR3: TGTGCCACCAGCAGAGCTCGAACAGGGGGCAAGGATGAGCAGTTCTTC. This encodes CATSRARTGGKDEQFF. The complete variable domain, with remaining parts taken from reference TRBV15 and TRBJ2-1, reads DAMVIQNPRYQVTQFGKPVTLSCSQTLNHNVMYWYQQKSSQAPKLLFHYYDKDFNNEADTPDNFQSRRPNTSFCFLDIRSPGLGDTAMYLCATSRARTGGKDEQFFGPGTRLTVL.

This clone was counted only a few times. The CDR3 reads CASSRDRDNEQFF. The DNA for the CDR3 is TGTGCCAGCAGCCGGGACAGGGACAATGAGCAGTTCTTC. V usage is TRBV2 and J usage is TRBJ2-1, with 9 bases identical to TRBD1. Germline V gene lookup returns CDR1 SNHLY and CDR2 FYNNEI. This CDR3 spans 13 amino acids. J was trimmed by 5 bases and V by 6 bases; bases with no gene match: 2.

This sequence joins TRBV29-1 and TRBJ2-7; 9 bases are shared with TRBD1. The CDR3 spans 13 residues. Trimming took 6 bases from V and 0 from J; bases not matched to a gene: 3. Germline CDR1 is SQVTM and CDR2 is ANQGSEA. Here the CDR3 reads CSVTGGTSYEQYF. The DNA of the CDR3 is TGCAGCGTCACAGGGGGCACCTCCTACGAGCAGTACTTC.